These 13 T cell receptor beta chains originate from one sample sequenced in a study of shared clonotypes between healthy human individuals. TCRdb's copy holds only in-frame clones and misses some; the assay was immunoSEQ multiplex PCR. The sample shows over a million clones, around 98.5% of them seen only once. What was sequenced was naive CD4+ T cells sorted from blood. Subset described: CD45RA+ positively selected. These receptor sequences come from a man aged 25 to 40 in good health.

The chain has TRBV2 and TRBJ2-5; D is perhaps TRBD2 (6 bases). The length of the CDR3 is 14 residues. V was clipped by 9 bases and J by 4 bases, with 18 bases between them. CDR1 is SNHLY, CDR2 FYNNEI, per germline. The DNA for the CDR3 is TGTGCCAGTGTTGGACTCGGAGGGCGAGAGACCCAGTACTTC. This translates into CASVGLGGRETQYF.

This chain links TRBV28 with TRBJ1-4, with D maybe TRBD1 (5 bases). The CDR3 spans 16 residues. Trimming took off 5 bases at V and 4 bases at J, with 17 bases between the two ends. Germline V gene data show CDR1 as MDHEN and CDR2 as SYDVKM. The CDR3 nucleotides are TGTGCCAGCAGTCTAGCCGGGACTTTTGGTAATGAAAAACTGTTTTTT. Its translation: CASSLAGTFGNEKLFF.

The rearrangement joins TRBV18 to TRBJ2-2, with a possible D match to TRBD1 (6 bases). The CDR3 has 18 residues. V dropped 1 base and J dropped 2 bases, with 17 bases sitting between them. The germline V gene encodes CDR1 KGHSH and CDR2 LQKENI. The CDR3 coding sequence is TGTGCCAGCTCACCACTTCGGTCAGGACAGACCAACACCGGGGAGCTGTTTTTT. Translating it yields CASSPLRSGQTNTGELFF.

As concerns this clone: The sample carries other DNA sequences with the same CDR3. CDR3 region: CASSPSGGAGTDTQYF. CDR3 DNA sequence: TGTGCCAGCTCACCATCAGGGGGCGCGGGCACAGATACGCAGTATTTT. The chain employs TRBV18 and TRBJ2-3; 8 nucleotides agree with TRBD1. The CDR3 sequence is 16 residues long. Losses at the gene ends were 2 bases for V and 1 base for J; bases not matched to a gene: 5. The germline gives CDR1 KGHSH, CDR2 LQKENI.

The chain is built from TRBV29-1 and TRBJ2-3, with unresolved D. The V gene lost 4 bases and the J gene lost 2 bases, with 7 bases spanning the gap. Germline lookup yields CDR1 SQVTM and CDR2 ANQGSEA. CDR3 size: 12 residues. The CDR3 reads CSVVENTDTQYF. CDR3 nucleotide sequence: TGCAGCGTTGTGGAGAACACAGATACGCAGTATTTT.

In regard to this clone: A junction end diverges from the germline sequence, so it may reflect a read error. The V gene is TRBV6-8, the J gene TRBJ2-1, with a possible D match to TRBD2 (5 bases). Germline CDR1 and CDR2: MNHGY and SAAAGT. The CDR3 totals 12 residues. For the CDR3, the DNA is TGTGCCAGCAGTTACTCGAGGGCTCCCCGGGTCTTC. Translated, it gives CASSYSRAPRVF.

The genes are TRBV2 and TRBJ2-3, with D perhaps matching TRBD2 (5 bases). This CDR3 spans 13 amino acids. Germline V CDR1 and CDR2: SNHLY, FYNNEI. V was shortened by 8 bases and J by 1 base, with 10 bases between the two germline ends. CDR3 coding DNA: TGTGCCAGCGGACTCCACCGCACAGATACGCAGTATTTT. This gives the protein CASGLHRTDTQYF. Variable domain in full (rest from reference TRBV2 and TRBJ2-3): EPEVTQTPSHQVTQMGQEVILRCVPISNHLYFYWYRQILGQKVEFLVSFYNNEISEKSEIFDDQFSVERPDGSNFTLKIRSTKLEDSAMYFCASGLHRTDTQYFGPGTRLTVL.

This chain connects TRBV11-2 to TRBJ2-3; D not resolved. Germline CDR1 and CDR2: SGHAT and FQNNGV. The CDR3 is 16 residues long. V lost 2 bases, J lost 5 bases, and 17 bases lay in between. DNA of the CDR3: TGTGCCAGCAGCTTAAATCGTGTCTCCGCAGGAGATACGCAGTATTTT. This sequence encodes CASSLNRVSAGDTQYF.

The V call is TRBV4-1, the J call TRBJ2-6, with D uncertain. The CDR3 is 15 residues long. Trimming removed 4 bases from V and 0 bases from J, with 7 bases in between. The germline V gene encodes CDR1 MGHRA and CDR2 YSYEKL. The CDR3 sequence is CASSLSLSGANVLTF. CDR3 nucleotide sequence: TGCGCCAGCAGCCTCTCTCTCTCTGGGGCCAACGTCCTGACTTTC.

The rearrangement links TRBV28 to TRBJ1-5, with D unclear. The CDR3 covers 15 residues. V was pared by 4 bases and J by 6 bases, with 16 bases between. Germline V CDR1 and CDR2: MDHEN, SYDVKM. The CDR3 reads CASSSISPSGQPQHF. Written as DNA, the CDR3 is TGTGCCAGCAGTTCAATCTCGCCGTCCGGTCAGCCCCAGCATTTT.

The chain couples TRBV28 to TRBJ2-2; TRBD2 is a possible D gene (6 bases). Germline CDR1 MDHEN, CDR2 SYDVKM. CDR3 length: 16 residues. The V end lost 3 bases, the J end lost 1 base, and 12 bases lay between the germline ends. The CDR3 DNA reads TGTGCCAGCAGTTTCGTTGGGGGACTGAACACCGGGGAGCTGTTTTTT. This sequence encodes CASSFVGGLNTGELFF.

This sequence joins TRBV10-1 and TRBJ1-1, with a tentative D call TRBD1 (5 bases). The length of the CDR3 is 15 residues. V lost 3 bases and J 1 base, leaving 12 bases between the germline ends. CDR1 and CDR2 (germline): WNHNN, SYGVQD (reference sequence). Here the CDR3 reads CASSDSAGKNTEAFF. CDR3 DNA: TGCGCCAGCAGTGATTCGGCAGGGAAGAACACTGAAGCTTTCTTT.

V usage is TRBV7-9 and J usage is TRBJ2-7, with D tentatively TRBD1 or TRBD2 (5 bases each). V was shortened by 8 bases and J by 2 bases, with 19 bases between the two germline ends. CDR1 and CDR2 from the germline V gene are SEHNR and FQNEAQ (reference sequence). The CDR3 totals 15 residues. The CDR3 DNA reads as TGTGCCAGCGTTCCTTCCGGGGCCGCCACCTACGAGCAGTACTTC. It encodes CASVPSGAATYEQYF.